This T cell receptor beta chain was captured in a study of cytomegalovirus exposure and HLA in healthy donors. Study-level findings and limits: HLA allele associations emerged for around 15,000 TCR beta sequences in a later analysis, at 0.05 false discovery rate. For TCR beta chains, V- and J-gene trimming was later linked to a missense DCLRE1C variant.

To note about this clone: Its antigen is not known. The junction does not match germline at one end; this may be a read error.

Germline V gene data show CDR1 as SSHAT and CDR2 as FNYEAQ (reference sequence). This CDR3 contains 13 residues. With 60 Vbeta and 13 Jbeta primers, the PCR was carried out. Method: immunoSEQ multiplex PCR; TCRdb's copy keeps in-frame clones and lacks some. This table has about 200,000 clones, approximately 85% appearing once. Sequenced material: PBMCs. The rearrangement links TRBV7-7 to TRBJ1-4, with D hard to call. The receptor was derived from a man between 18 and 29 years old in good health and CMV-seronegative. The CDR3 bases are TGTGCTAGCAGCTTAGGTCGCGGGGAAAAACTGTTTTTT. Protein: CASSLGRGEKLFF.